Below, 8 T cell receptor beta chains from the same sample are listed, as sequenced in a study of radiation and T cells in renal cell carcinoma. The protocol was immunoSEQ multiplex PCR, while the TCRdb copy is restricted to in-frame clones and leaves out a portion. In the table there are approximately 120,000 clones, around 84% of which are singletons. Time point indicated: baseline pretreatment blood. Treatment specified: 15 Gy SBRT to primary tumor, nephrectomy 4 weeks later. Sequenced material: blood, taken from a patient whose treatment included radiotherapy and nephrectomy. The source is a woman aged 55-75 years with renal cell carcinoma.

V usage is TRBV6-5 and J usage is TRBJ1-1, with TRBD1 matching 7 bases. The germline V gene encodes CDR1 MNHEY and CDR2 SVGAGI. Losses at the gene ends were 6 bases for V and 9 bases for J; bases not matched to a gene: 13. This CDR3 is 14 amino acids long. Here the CDR3 reads CASSRGQLSSKAFF. The CDR3 DNA follows: TGTGCCAGCAGCCGGGGACAGCTCTCCTCTAAAGCTTTCTTT.

The chain has TRBV19 and TRBJ1-1; D is undetermined. The CDR3 runs 14 residues. V was clipped by 1 base and J by 1 base, with 7 bases between them. Germline V lookup: CDR1 LNHDA, CDR2 SQIVND (reference sequence). The CDR3 loop reads CASSIAHTNTEAFF. CDR3 coding DNA: TGTGCCAGTAGTATAGCACATACGAACACTGAAGCTTTCTTT.

The CDR3 spells CASRGTDRETQYF. In nucleotides, the CDR3 is TGTGCCAGCAGGGGGACGGACCGGGAGACCCAGTACTTC. The chain uses TRBV2 and TRBJ2-5; D tentatively fits TRBD1 or TRBD2 (5 bases each). The CDR3 consists of 13 residues. The germline V and J ends were trimmed by 6 bases and 5 bases, with 13 bases remaining between them. Germline assignment: CDR1 SNHLY and CDR2 FYNNEI.

The V and J genes are TRBV28 and TRBJ1-2; D is uncertain. Germline V gene sequence: CDR1 MDHEN, CDR2 SYDVKM. This CDR3 is 12 amino acids long. With 4 bases removed from V and 5 bases from J, the gap between germline ends came to 8 bases. CDR3 sequence reads: CASSYSYYGYTF. The DNA of the CDR3 is TGTGCCAGCAGTTACAGCTATTATGGCTACACCTTC.

For the CDR3, the DNA is TGTGCCAGCAGCCGGGGACAGGGGGCTAATACCGGGGAGCTGTTTTTT. Its protein is CASSRGQGANTGELFF. V is TRBV5-6 and J is TRBJ2-2; 12 bases agree with TRBD1. With 4 bases clipped from V and 5 bases from J, the junction kept 6 bases outside the gene matches. The CDR3 is 16 residues long. The germline gives CDR1 SGHDT, CDR2 YYEEEE.

The chain carries TRBV23-1 and TRBJ2-7; D is perhaps TRBD1 (6 bases). TRBV23-1 is noted as an ORF with a role that remains uncertain. The germline V and J ends were trimmed by 3 bases and 4 bases, with 10 bases remaining between them. This CDR3 has 13 residues. CDR3 bases: TGCGCCAGCAGTCAGCGGACAGAGTACGAGCAGTACTTC. This codes for CASSQRTEYEQYF.

The chain joins TRBV28 to TRBJ1-4; the D is unclear. This CDR3 contains 13 residues. V lost 9 bases and J 0 bases, leaving 8 bases between the germline ends. In germline, CDR1 is MDHEN, CDR2 SYDVKM. The CDR3 region is CASRLATNEKLFF. CDR3 coding DNA: TGTGCCAGTAGACTTGCAACTAATGAAAAACTGTTTTTT.

Only one count was recorded for this clone. The chain couples TRBV6-5 to TRBJ1-4, with D perhaps TRBD1 (5 bases). CDR3 length: 15 amino acids. CDR1 and CDR2 (germline): MNHEY, SVGAGI. V lost 2 bases, J lost 0 bases, and 7 bases lay in between. The CDR3 DNA reads TGTGCCAGCAGTTACAGCAGGGCAACTAATGAAAAACTGTTTTTT. This codes for CASSYSRATNEKLFF.